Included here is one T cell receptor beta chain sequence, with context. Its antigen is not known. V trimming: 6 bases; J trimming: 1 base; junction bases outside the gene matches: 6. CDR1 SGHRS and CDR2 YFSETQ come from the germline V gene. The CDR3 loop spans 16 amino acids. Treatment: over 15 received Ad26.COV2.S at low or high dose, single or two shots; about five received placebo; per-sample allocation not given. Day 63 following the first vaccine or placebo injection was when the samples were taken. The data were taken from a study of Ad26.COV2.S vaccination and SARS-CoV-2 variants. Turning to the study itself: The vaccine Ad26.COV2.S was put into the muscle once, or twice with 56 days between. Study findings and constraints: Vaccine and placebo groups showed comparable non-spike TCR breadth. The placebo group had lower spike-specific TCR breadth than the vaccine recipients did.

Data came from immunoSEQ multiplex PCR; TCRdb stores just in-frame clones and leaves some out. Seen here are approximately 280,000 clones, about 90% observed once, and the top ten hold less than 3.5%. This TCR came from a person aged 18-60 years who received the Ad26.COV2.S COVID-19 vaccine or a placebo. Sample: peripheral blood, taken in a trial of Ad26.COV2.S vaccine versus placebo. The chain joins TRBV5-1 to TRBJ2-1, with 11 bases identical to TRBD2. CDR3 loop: CASIPIAGGSYNEQFF. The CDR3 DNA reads TGCGCCAGCATCCCTATAGCGGGGGGGTCCTACAATGAGCAGTTCTTC.